The 10 T cell receptor beta chains below were found in one sample sequenced in a study of beta chain features in type 1 diabetes. TCRB transcripts that were expressed got sequenced, as all of the isolated RNA had been reverse transcribed. Some clones are missing from TCRdb's copy, which holds only in-frame ones; the method was immunoSEQ multiplex PCR. The table includes 450,000 to 550,000 clones, approximately 30% detected once. Sample: naive CD4+ T cells from blood. The source is a man between 18 and 35 years old in good health.

The chain combines TRBV27 with TRBJ2-1, with 8 bases matching TRBD2. Germline V gene sequence: CDR1 MNHEY, CDR2 SMNVEV (reference sequence). The CDR3 runs to 15 residues. The trim removed 4 bases at V and 7 bases at J, leaving 9 bases unmatched. The CDR3 DNA is TGTGCCAGCAGTTCCGGGAGGGCTTTCAGAAATGAGCAGTTCTTC. The encoded protein is CASSSGRAFRNEQFF.

The chain combines TRBV28 with TRBJ2-7; TRBD2 aligns across 9 bases. CDR3 length equals 16 residues. With V trimmed by 3 bases and J by 0 bases, 6 bases remained unmatched. Germline CDR1 and CDR2: MDHEN and SYDVKM. The CDR3 loop reads CASSFRLAVISYEQYF. CDR3 coding DNA: TGTGCCAGCAGTTTTCGACTAGCGGTCATCTCCTACGAGCAGTACTTC. Together with reference TRBV28 and TRBJ2-7, the CDR3 gives the full variable domain: DVKVTQSSRYLVKRTGEKVFLECVQDMDHENMFWYRQDPGLGLRLIYFSYDVKMKEKGDIPEGYSVSREKKERFSLILESASTNQTSMYLCASSFRLAVISYEQYFGPGTRLTVT.

This clone was seen a handful of times. This sequence joins TRBV13 and TRBJ1-1; D is uncertain. The ends were cut back, 2 bases at V and 1 base at J, with 11 bases in the middle. Germline CDR1 PRHDT, CDR2 FYEKMQ (reference sequence). This CDR3 spans 15 amino acids. In nucleotides, the CDR3 is TGTGCCAGCAGCTTAATGGGGAGTCAGAACACTGAAGCTTTCTTT. It is translated as CASSLMGSQNTEAFF.

This clone has only a few counts. V gene TRBV9 combines with J gene TRBJ2-1, with 7 bases identical to TRBD2. In germline, CDR1 is SGDLS, CDR2 YYNGEE. The CDR3 totals 12 residues. V was pared by 4 bases and J by 8 bases, with 3 bases of the junction left unmatched. The CDR3 DNA reads as TGTGCCAGCAGCCCTCGGGAGGATGAGCAGTTCTTC. It specifies CASSPREDEQFF. Combining the CDR3 with reference TRBV9 and TRBJ2-1 gives the whole variable domain DSGVTQTPKHLITATGQRVTLRCSPRSGDLSVYWYQQSLDQGLQFLIQYYNGEERAKGNILERFSAQQFPDLHSELNLSSLELGDSALYFCASSPREDEQFFGPGTRLTVL.

The chain recombines TRBV2 with TRBJ1-2; D ambiguous. Germline-derived CDR1 and CDR2 are SNHLY and FYNNEI. V was clipped by 7 bases and J by 2 bases, with 8 bases between them. The CDR3 is 12 amino acids. The CDR3 here is CASMRQNYGYTF. The CDR3 region has the DNA TGTGCCAGCATGCGTCAGAACTATGGCTACACCTTC.

The chain combines TRBV5-1 with TRBJ2-1; D is uncertain. The V gene lost 1 base and the J gene lost 9 bases, with 14 bases spanning the gap. The CDR3 loop spans 14 amino acids. Germline CDR1 SGHRS, CDR2 YFSETQ. CDR3 nucleotides: TGCGCCAGCAGCTTGCCGCTAGATAGTGGTGAGCAGTTCTTC. This sequence encodes CASSLPLDSGEQFF.

This clone appeared a few times. The rearrangement uses TRBV30 and TRBJ2-5; D not certain. CDR1 is GTSNPN and CDR2 is SVGIG in the germline V gene (reference sequence). This CDR3 has 10 residues. V lost 6 bases to trimming and J lost 6 bases, with 8 bases between them. This CDR3 is CACGFQTQYF. In DNA, the CDR3 is TGTGCCTGTGGGTTTCAGACCCAGTACTTC.

J is TRBJ2-3 and V is TRBV6-6, with D possibly TRBD1 on 5 matching bases. This CDR3 is 13 amino acids long. The germline V and J ends were trimmed by 2 bases and 6 bases, with 9 bases remaining between them. From germline, CDR1 is MNHNY and CDR2 SVGAGI (reference sequence). The DNA of the CDR3 is TGTGCCAGCAGTTACGCAGGGCCCGATACGCAGTATTTT. Translating gives CASSYAGPDTQYF.

The J gene is TRBJ2-2, the V gene TRBV28, with 14 bases lining up with TRBD2. V was pared by 6 bases and J by 6 bases, with 6 bases of the junction left unmatched. Germline loops: CDR1 MDHEN, CDR2 SYDVKM. The CDR3 runs to 16 residues. CDR3 sequence: CASSLGGLAGAGELFF. The CDR3 DNA reads as TGTGCCAGCAGCCTTGGGGGACTAGCGGGAGCCGGGGAGCTGTTTTTT. Full variable domain (missing parts from reference TRBV28 and TRBJ2-2): DVKVTQSSRYLVKRTGEKVFLECVQDMDHENMFWYRQDPGLGLRLIYFSYDVKMKEKGDIPEGYSVSREKKERFSLILESASTNQTSMYLCASSLGGLAGAGELFFGEGSRLTVL.

The chain has TRBV10-3 and TRBJ2-7, with D possibly matching TRBD1 (5 bases). The V end lost 4 bases, the J end lost 0 bases, and 10 bases lay between the germline ends. CDR1 ENHRY and CDR2 SYGVKD come from the germline V gene. There are 14 residues in the CDR3. The CDR3 DNA follows: TGTGCCATCAGTGGAGTAGACAGCTCCTACGAGCAGTACTTC. Its protein is CAISGVDSSYEQYF.